The 23 T cell receptor beta chains presented below share a single source sample, sequenced in a study of identical twins. TCRdb reprocessed the 5' RACE reads with MiXCR, giving one entry per CDR3 protein. This table has a few hundred thousand distinct CDR3 sequences, 9.6% appearing once. Separately, the same data were catalogued under a study of yellow fever vaccine responses in identical twins.

The sequencing sample was made of PBMCs. The receptors were gathered from a woman aged 18-29 years in good health.

CDR3 nucleotides: TGTGCCAGCAGCGCCGGGGACAGCACCTACGAGCAGTACTTC. Protein: CASSAGDSTYEQYF. The chain recombines TRBV7-6 with TRBJ2-7; 7 bases map to TRBD1. This CDR3 contains 14 residues. The germline gives CDR1 SGHVS, CDR2 FNYEAQ. V lost 5 bases to trimming and J lost 2 bases; unmatched junction nucleotides: 6.

The sample holds a few counts of this clonotype. The rearrangement links TRBV10-3 to TRBJ2-3; the D gene is possibly TRBD2 (5 bases). V gave up 3 bases and J gave up 2 bases, with 15 bases separating them. The CDR3 length is 16 residues. Germline CDR1 and CDR2: ENHRY and SYGVKD. Here the CDR3 reads CAISEGGIANTDTQYF. CDR3 DNA sequence: TGTGCCATCAGTGAAGGAGGAATAGCGAACACAGATACGCAGTATTTT.

There are a few counts of this clonotype. The chain has TRBV12-3 or TRBV12-4 and TRBJ2-3, with D perhaps assigned TRBD1 or TRBD2 (6 bases each). The CDR3 covers 13 residues. Trimming took 6 bases from V and 5 from J, leaving 12 bases between them. CDR3 amino acids: CASRDGGRDTQYF. The CDR3 nucleotides read TGTGCCAGCAGGGACGGGGGCCGAGATACGCAGTATTTT.

This clonotype was detected a few times. The chain combines TRBV4-3 with TRBJ2-5, with 9 bases identical to TRBD1. V was clipped by 4 bases and J by 2 bases; unmatched bases: 8. The CDR3 is made up of 16 amino acids. Germline V gene data show CDR1 as LGHNA and CDR2 as YSLEER. The CDR3 region has the DNA TGCGCCAGCAGCCCTTGGTACGGGACAGGGCAAGAGACCCAGTACTTC. Amino acids: CASSPWYGTGQETQYF.

This clonotype appeared a few times. The rearrangement joins TRBV12-3 or TRBV12-4 to TRBJ2-5, with TRBD2 matching 11 bases. The CDR3 is 15 residues long. The V gene end was trimmed by 6 bases and the J gene end by 5 bases; junction bases not matched to a gene: 8. CDR3 nucleotide sequence: TGTGCCAGCAGGTCTACTAGCGGGAGTCTCGAGACCCAGTACTTC. Translating it yields CASRSTSGSLETQYF.

This clonotype was counted only a few times. The chain combines TRBV20-1 with TRBJ1-2; 8 bases are shared with TRBD1. The CDR3 is 15 residues long. J gave up 2 bases and V 6 bases, and 11 bases lay outside the gene matches. Germline CDR1 reads DFQATT; CDR2 reads SNEGSKA (reference sequence). The CDR3 loop reads CSATGGQGKNYGYTF. CDR3 nucleotide sequence: TGCAGTGCCACCGGCGGACAGGGAAAAAACTATGGCTACACCTTC.

The chain joins TRBV28 to TRBJ2-5; D is perhaps TRBD1 (5 bases). The germline V gene encodes CDR1 MDHEN and CDR2 SYDVKM. CDR3 length: 14 residues. With 4 bases removed from V and 2 bases from J, the gap between germline ends came to 11 bases. The CDR3 reads CASSSLGPQETQYF. The CDR3 region has the DNA TGTGCCAGCAGTTCTTTGGGGCCACAAGAGACCCAGTACTTC.

The sample holds many counts of this clonotype. The chain carries TRBV4-3 and TRBJ1-5; D perhaps matches TRBD1 (5 bases). The germline V and J ends were trimmed by 0 bases and 4 bases, with 7 bases remaining between them. Germline V gene sequence: CDR1 LGHNA, CDR2 YSLEER. The CDR3 is made up of 14 amino acids. In DNA form, the CDR3 reads TGCGCCAGCAGCCAAGAAAGGGGAAATCAGCCCCAGCATTTT. Translated, it gives CASSQERGNQPQHF.

This clonotype occurred a few times. V and J are TRBV27 and TRBJ2-1, with D unresolved. The ends were cut back, 4 bases at V and 5 bases at J, with 6 bases in the middle. Germline lookup yields CDR1 MNHEY and CDR2 SMNVEV (reference sequence). The CDR3 runs 12 residues. The CDR3: CASSSWDNEQFF. In DNA, the CDR3 is TGTGCCAGCAGTTCCTGGGACAATGAGCAGTTCTTC.

In this sample, this clonotype turned up a few times. CDR3: CASSSPGHTSYNEQFF. For the CDR3, the DNA is TGTGCCAGCAGCTCACCGGGACATACGTCCTACAATGAGCAGTTCTTC. This chain links TRBV11-2 with TRBJ2-1; maybe TRBD1 (6 bases). Per the germline V gene, CDR1 is SGHAT and CDR2 is FQNNGV. CDR3 length: 16 residues. V was shortened by 4 bases and J by 1 base, with 14 bases between the two germline ends.

The gene calls are TRBV6-5 and TRBJ2-6; a weak D match, TRBD1 (6 bases). V was shortened by 0 bases and J by 0 bases, with 15 bases between the two germline ends. The germline V gene has CDR1 MNHEY and CDR2 SVGAGI. This CDR3 has 19 residues. This CDR3 is CASSYSGQGLSSGANVLTF. The CDR3 DNA is TGTGCCAGCAGTTACTCGGGGCAGGGGTTGAGCTCTGGGGCCAACGTCCTGACTTTC.

V and J are TRBV12-3 or TRBV12-4 and TRBJ2-1, with 11 bases fitting TRBD2. The CDR3 loop spans 18 amino acids. Trimming removed 6 bases from V and 1 base from J; junction bases left unmatched: 11. CDR3 protein: CASSPTSGTFRSYNEQFF. The CDR3 DNA reads as TGTGCCAGCAGCCCGACTAGCGGGACGTTCCGATCCTACAATGAGCAGTTCTTC.

The chain joins TRBV28 to TRBJ2-7; D not certain. The ends were cut back, 1 base at V and 0 bases at J, with 10 bases in the middle. The CDR3 sequence is 15 residues long. Germline lookup yields CDR1 MDHEN and CDR2 SYDVKM. The chain's CDR3 is CASSLYRTISYEQYF. The CDR3 DNA follows: TGTGCCAGCAGTTTATACCGGACCATCTCCTACGAGCAGTACTTC.

This clonotype was picked up many times. CDR3 amino acids: CASSLGGVDTQYF. The CDR3 nucleotides read TGTGCCAGCAGTTTAGGAGGGGTGGATACGCAGTATTTT. The chain uses TRBV12-3 or TRBV12-4 and TRBJ2-3; possibly TRBD1 or TRBD2 for D (5 bases each). The CDR3 totals 13 residues. The V gene lost 1 base and the J gene lost 6 bases, with 8 bases spanning the gap.

The V and J genes are TRBV4-2 and TRBJ2-7; 9 bases map to TRBD2. Per the germline V gene, CDR1 is LGHNA and CDR2 is YNFKEQ. This CDR3 contains 16 residues. The V and J ends lost 0 bases and 4 bases, in that order; junction bases with no gene match: 7. The CDR3 is CASSQDASGKGYEQYF. As DNA, the CDR3 is TGTGCCAGCAGCCAAGATGCTAGCGGGAAGGGGTACGAGCAGTACTTC.

This clonotype was recorded a few times. The V gene is TRBV12-3 or TRBV12-4, the J gene TRBJ2-7; a weak D match, TRBD1 (5 bases). With 6 bases removed from V and 1 base from J, the gap between germline ends came to 16 bases. The CDR3 consists of 15 residues. In DNA, the CDR3 is TGTGCCAGCAGATTAAGTCGACAGCGATCCTACGAGCAGTACTTC. Encoded protein: CASRLSRQRSYEQYF.

V is TRBV7-3 and J is TRBJ2-3; TRBD2 matches 8 bases. Trimming cost V 4 bases and J 6 bases; bases outside gene matches: 15. CDR3 length: 17 amino acids. The germline V gene encodes CDR1 SGHTA and CDR2 FQGTGA. As DNA, the CDR3 is TGTGCCAGCAGCTCCAATCGGAAGCGGGGGCCAGGGGATACGCAGTATTTT. It translates to CASSSNRKRGPGDTQYF.

This clonotype was detected many times. The chain links TRBV20-1 to TRBJ2-7, with D tentatively TRBD2 (5 bases). Per germline, CDR1 DFQATT and CDR2 SNEGSKA (reference sequence). V was trimmed by 6 bases and J by 3 bases, leaving 9 bases between them. CDR3 length: 11 amino acids. Here the CDR3 DNA reads TGCAGTGCAACGGACTTCTACGAGCAGTACTTC. Its translation: CSATDFYEQYF.

This clonotype has a handful of counts. This chain uses TRBV5-6 with TRBJ2-4; D is unresolved. The length of the CDR3 is 15 residues. Trimming removed 1 base at V and 0 bases at J, with 8 bases between. The germline gives CDR1 SGHDT, CDR2 YYEEEE. CDR3 residues: CASSLRPRAKNIQYF. The CDR3 region has the DNA TGTGCCAGCAGCTTGCGCCCTCGAGCCAAAAACATTCAGTACTTC.

This clonotype was counted between two and nine times. The genes are TRBV29-1 and TRBJ2-1, with 9 positions matching TRBD2. This CDR3 comprises 15 residues. Germline V CDR1 and CDR2: SQVTM, ANQGSEA. V lost 2 bases and J lost 3; bases outside the gene matches: 5. The CDR3 DNA reads TGCAGCGTTGAAAGGCGGGGGGGTTTCTACAATGAGCAGTTCTTC. Its protein product is CSVERRGGFYNEQFF.

In this sample, this clonotype turned up a few times. The chain joins TRBV12-3 or TRBV12-4 to TRBJ2-6; 7 nucleotides align to TRBD1. The CDR3 sequence is 14 residues long. Trimming took 6 bases from V and 4 from J; bases not matched to a gene: 3. CDR3 sequence: CASRDRAGANVLTF. The CDR3 coding sequence is TGTGCCAGCAGAGACAGGGCCGGGGCCAACGTCCTGACTTTC.

This clonotype was counted many times. V and J are TRBV20-1 and TRBJ2-3; a possible D gene is TRBD2 (6 bases). Trimming took off 4 bases at V and 2 bases at J, with 13 bases between the two ends. Germline V gene data show CDR1 as DFQATT and CDR2 as SNEGSKA (reference sequence). The length of the CDR3 is 14 residues. CDR3 sequence reads: CSAKLGGTTDTQYF. The CDR3 DNA reads TGCAGTGCTAAATTGGGGGGTACCACAGATACGCAGTATTTT.

The chain couples TRBV21-1 to TRBJ2-5; the table names TRBD2, a call not compared with the DNA. TRBV21-1 is noted as a pseudogene. This CDR3 is 19 amino acids long. The chain's CDR3 is CASSKGGVLTSGVQETQYF. CDR3 DNA sequence: TGTGCCAGCAGCAAAGGAGGGGTTTTGACTAGCGGTGTCCAAGAGACCCAGTACTTC.